These 13 T cell receptor beta chains originate from one sample sequenced in a study of T cell responses to AZD1222 COVID-19 vaccine. Only in-frame clones appear in the TCRdb table, and some are missing; sequencing was by immunoSEQ multiplex PCR. The repertoire has about 180,000 clones, roughly nine tenths of them found once; the top ten carry around 2.6%. Material: peripheral blood, obtained on day 0 of AZD1222 vaccination. The receptors here all came from an adult in good health.

The gene calls are TRBV27 and TRBJ2-7; no reliable D call. The CDR3 has 14 residues. Germline CDR1 reads MNHEY; CDR2 reads SMNVEV (reference sequence). V was trimmed by 6 bases and J by 6 bases, leaving 18 bases between them. CDR3 amino acids: CASSRIEPASEQYF. The CDR3 DNA reads TGTGCCAGCAGCCGTATTGAACCCGCCAGCGAGCAGTACTTC.

J is TRBJ2-3 and V is TRBV5-6; tentative D call: TRBD1 (5 bases). Germline V gene lookup returns CDR1 SGHDT and CDR2 YYEEEE. Trimming took 0 bases from V and 4 from J, leaving 6 bases between them. The CDR3 spans 13 residues. The CDR3 loop reads CASSLATADTQYF. DNA of the CDR3: TGTGCCAGCAGCTTGGCGACAGCAGATACGCAGTATTTT.

This chain's CDR3 is CASRNFETQYF. The CDR3 DNA reads TGTGCCAGCAGAAACTTTGAGACCCAGTACTTC. The chain has TRBV6-5 and TRBJ2-5; D gene unclear. V was cut by 6 bases and J by 5 bases, with 7 bases left in between. CDR3 length: 11 residues. Per germline, CDR1 MNHEY and CDR2 SVGAGI.

J is TRBJ1-1 and V is TRBV4-1; D is undetermined. The ends were cut back, 8 bases at V and 5 bases at J, with 9 bases in the middle. The CDR3 has 11 amino acids. Germline assignment: CDR1 MGHRA and CDR2 YSYEKL. CDR3 protein: CASHRGTEAFF. CDR3 in DNA: TGCGCCAGCCATCGCGGAACTGAAGCTTTCTTT.

The V and J genes are TRBV5-4 and TRBJ1-1; 12 bases match TRBD1. CDR3 length: 16 residues. The germline CDR1 and CDR2 sequences are SGHNT and YYREEE (reference sequence). V shed 4 bases and J 4 bases; nucleotides not matched to a gene: 8. Written as DNA, the CDR3 is TGTGCCAGCAGCAAGGGACAGGGGGCGCGAGGCACTGAAGCTTTCTTT. Its protein is CASSKGQGARGTEAFF.

The chain employs TRBV6-5 and TRBJ1-6, with 9 bases identical to TRBD1. Germline assignment: CDR1 MNHEY and CDR2 SVGAGI. The junction had 6 bases not matched to a gene; V was cut back by 6 bases and J by 6 bases. CDR3 length equals 15 residues. Here the CDR3 DNA reads TGTGCCAGCAGCACTACAGGGGGCCTTAATTCACCCCTCCACTTT. Its protein product is CASSTTGGLNSPLHF.

A single count supports this clone. V is TRBV7-9 and J is TRBJ2-1; 7 positions agree with TRBD1. Trimming took 5 bases from V and 8 from J; bases not matched to a gene: 9. This CDR3 is built from 14 residues. The germline gives CDR1 SEHNR, CDR2 FQNEAQ (reference sequence). This CDR3 reads CASSTTGRGYEQFF. CDR3 sequence (DNA): TGTGCCAGCAGCACCACCGGCAGGGGGTATGAGCAGTTCTTC.

The chain joins TRBV9 to TRBJ2-5, with a possible D match to TRBD1 (6 bases). CDR3 length equals 14 residues. The ends were cut back, 3 bases at V and 2 bases at J, with 11 bases in the middle. Looked up from germline, CDR1 is SGDLS and CDR2 is YYNGEE. Here the CDR3 DNA reads TGTGCCAGCAGCGGATGGGACATACAAGAGACCCAGTACTTC. As protein: CASSGWDIQETQYF.

This chain joins TRBV20-1 and TRBJ2-3, with unresolved D. Germline values: CDR1 DFQATT, CDR2 SNEGSKA (reference sequence). The V end lost 0 bases, the J end lost 11 bases, and 9 bases lay between the germline ends. The CDR3 runs to 11 residues. The CDR3 here is CSARDMGLQYF. The CDR3 bases are TGCAGTGCTAGAGATATGGGTTTGCAGTATTTT.

The chain couples TRBV10-1 to TRBJ2-1; D unresolved. Trimming removed 8 bases at V and 6 bases at J, with 14 bases between. Germline lookup yields CDR1 WNHNN and CDR2 SYGVQD (reference sequence). CDR3 length: 13 amino acids. The CDR3 sequence: CASRSLASNEQFF. The CDR3 bases are TGCGCCAGCCGATCTTTAGCCAGCAATGAGCAGTTCTTC.

This chain joins TRBV3-1 (or the pseudogene TRBV3-2) and TRBJ1-3; D unclear. The CDR3 length is 16 residues. Trimming took 1 base from V and 3 from J, leaving 13 bases between them. Germline loops: CDR1 LGHDT, CDR2 YNNKEL (reference sequence). The CDR3 region is CASSQVGGRSGNTIYF. The CDR3 DNA follows: TGTGCCAGCAGCCAAGTTGGAGGCAGGAGTGGAAACACCATATATTTT.

This sequence joins TRBV30 and TRBJ1-1; 8 positions agree with TRBD1. The J segment lost 4 bases and the V segment lost 5 bases, leaving 3 bases of the junction unmatched. Germline V gene lookup returns CDR1 GTSNPN and CDR2 SVGIG (reference sequence). The CDR3 has 12 residues. This CDR3 reads CAWGTGGTEAFF. The CDR3 DNA is TGTGCCTGGGGCACAGGGGGCACTGAAGCTTTCTTT.

The rearrangement joins TRBV5-4 to TRBJ2-5; no clear D gene. Trimming left V 0 bases short and J 2 bases short, with 11 bases between. The length of the CDR3 is 15 residues. Per germline, CDR1 SGHNT and CDR2 YYREEE (reference sequence). CDR3 sequence: CASSLGFSAQETQYF. The DNA of the CDR3 is TGTGCCAGCAGCTTGGGGTTCAGCGCACAAGAGACCCAGTACTTC.